These T cell receptor beta chains were read from a single sample in a study of blood T cell repertoires in COVID-19. TCRdb's copy holds only in-frame clones and misses some; the assay was immunoSEQ multiplex PCR. The table shows about 200,000 clones, with approximately 82% occurring only once. The sequencing sample was made of peripheral blood. All receptors come from a human donor with acute or convalescent COVID-19. The donor label of this sample is uncertain. Both conserved end residues are part of each CDR3. Each record gives: V gene, D gene, clone size, J gene, CDR3 protein, CDR3 DNA. D genes are given only for firm matches. Only part of the rows carry a size: once, few, many, or a class if the clone is expanded.

V: TRBV3-1/TRBV3-2; D: NA; size: NA; J: TRBJ1-1; CDR3: CASSRGGAEAFF; DNA: TGTGCCAGCAGCCGCGGAGGGGCTGAAGCTTTCTTT
V: TRBV14; D: TRBD2; size: NA; J: TRBJ2-3; CDR3: CASSPQRVSGRAWDTQYF; DNA: TGTGCCAGCAGTCCGCAACGGGTTAGCGGGAGGGCCTGGGATACGCAGTATTTT
V: TRBV7-6; D: NA; size: NA; J: TRBJ1-4; CDR3: CASSGGTDLTLGVYATNEKLFF; DNA: TGTGCCAGCAGCGGGGGGACGGACCTAACCTTGGGGGTGTATGCAACTAATGAAAAACTGTTTTTT
V: TRBV5-6; D: TRBD1; size: NA; J: TRBJ1-2; CDR3: CASSQAGTGGHGYTF; DNA: TGTGCCAGCAGCCAGGCCGGGACAGGGGGACATGGCTACACCTTC
V: TRBV27; D: TRBD1; size: NA; J: TRBJ1-5; CDR3: CASSDRVSNQPQHF; DNA: TGTGCCAGCAGCGACAGGGTTAGCAATCAGCCCCAGCATTTT
V: TRBV11-2; D: TRBD1; size: once; J: TRBJ1-1; CDR3: CASRSTGKESHNPF; DNA: TGTGCCAGCAGATCGACAGGGAAGGAGTCCCATAACCCATTT
V: TRBV19; D: TRBD2; size: NA; J: TRBJ2-1; CDR3: CASSIGAGGPGDEQFF; DNA: TGTGCCAGTAGTATAGGGGCGGGAGGGCCCGGCGATGAGCAGTTCTTC
V: TRBV4-1; D: NA; size: NA; J: TRBJ1-3; CDR3: CASSQYTGNTIYF; DNA: TGCGCCAGCAGCCAATACACTGGAAACACCATATATTTT
V: TRBV30; D: NA; size: NA; J: TRBJ1-1; CDR3: CAWSRGMNTEAFF; DNA: TGTGCCTGGAGTAGGGGCATGAACACTGAAGCTTTCTTT
V: TRBV18; D: TRBD1; size: NA; J: TRBJ1-1; CDR3: CASSRDRGNTEAFF; DNA: TGTGCCAGCTCAAGGGACAGGGGGAACACTGAAGCTTTCTTT
V: TRBV11-3; D: TRBD2; size: NA; J: TRBJ2-3; CDR3: CASSQRTSGGTDTQYF; DNA: TGTGCCAGCAGCCAAAGGACTAGCGGCGGCACAGATACGCAGTATTTT